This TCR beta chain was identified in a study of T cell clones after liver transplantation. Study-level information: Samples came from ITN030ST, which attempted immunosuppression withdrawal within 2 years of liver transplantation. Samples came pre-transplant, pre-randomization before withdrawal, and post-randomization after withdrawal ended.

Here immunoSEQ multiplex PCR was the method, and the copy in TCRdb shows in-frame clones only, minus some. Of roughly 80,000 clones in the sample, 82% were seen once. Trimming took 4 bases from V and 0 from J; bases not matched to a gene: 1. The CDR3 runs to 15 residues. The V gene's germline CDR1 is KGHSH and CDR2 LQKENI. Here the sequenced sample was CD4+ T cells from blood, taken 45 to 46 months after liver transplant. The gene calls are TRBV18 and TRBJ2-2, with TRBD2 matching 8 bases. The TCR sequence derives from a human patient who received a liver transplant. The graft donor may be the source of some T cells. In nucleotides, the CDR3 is TGTGCCAGCTCACTAGCGGGGCCGAACACCGGGGAGCTGTTTTTT. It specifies CASSLAGPNTGELFF.